What follows are 4 T cell receptor beta chains derived from one specimen sequenced in a study of OX40 agonist ivuxolimab in advanced cancers. The repertoire was sequenced with immunoSEQ multiplex PCR; TCRdb's copy has only in-frame clones and lacks some. The repertoire holds roughly 40,000 clones, with over 80% as singletons. Sample: CD4+ or CD8+ T cells sorted from blood, taken in a trial of the OX40 agonist ivuxolimab. Receptors were obtained from an adult with an advanced solid tumor such as melanoma, head and neck, liver or kidney cancer.

V and J are TRBV30 and TRBJ2-5, with 15 bases matching TRBD2. The ends lost 5 bases at V and 5 bases at J; junction bases unmatched: 6. This CDR3 has 15 amino acids. Looked up from germline, CDR1 is GTSNPN and CDR2 is SVGIG (reference sequence). As DNA, the CDR3 is TGTGCCTGGGGACAGGGACTAGCGGGAGGTGAGACCCAGTACTTC. This translates into CAWGQGLAGGETQYF.

The genes are TRBV7-6 and TRBJ2-7; perhaps TRBD2 as D (5 bases). V was shortened by 1 base and J by 13 bases, with 14 bases between the two germline ends. Germline V gene data show CDR1 as SGHVS and CDR2 as FNYEAQ. This CDR3 spans 12 amino acids. In DNA form, the CDR3 reads TGTGCCAGCAGCTTAGAGTCGGGGAGTCAATACTTC. The encoded protein is CASSLESGSQYF.

As DNA, the CDR3 is TGTGCCAGCAGCTTACCAGGGGGGGAGACCCAGTACTTC. This encodes CASSLPGGETQYF. The chain links TRBV11-2 to TRBJ2-5; a weak D match, TRBD1 (7 bases). This CDR3 has 13 amino acids. The V gene's germline CDR1 is SGHAT and CDR2 FQNNGV. The V end lost 2 bases, the J end lost 5 bases, and 9 bases lay between the germline ends.

The rearrangement links TRBV7-3 to TRBJ1-1, with D tentatively TRBD1 (5 bases). The CDR3 has 15 amino acids. The germline V gene has CDR1 SGHTA and CDR2 FQGTGA. Trimming removed 5 bases from V and 4 bases from J, with 17 bases in between. This chain's CDR3 is CASSPRGGEATEAFF. For the CDR3, the DNA is TGTGCCAGCAGCCCCCGGGGGGGGGAGGCCACTGAAGCTTTCTTT.